The source of this T cell receptor (beta chain) is a study of T cells in Graves' hyperthyroidism and ophthalmopathy. Hyperthyroidism, newly diagnosed and lasting under 2 months, affected patients aged 18 to 65. Pregnant or lactating patients were excluded, as were those with uncontrolled infection or other autoimmune disease. Diagnostic decisions used clinical symptoms, serum thyroxine and TRAb, thyroid ultrasound and orbital computed tomography. With regard to this clonotype: The target antigen is unknown.

Study-wide findings and caveats: Among thyroid clonotypes expanded above 0.001, most also appeared in blood.

It was RNA transcripts that yielded the amplified TCR beta CDR3 regions. TCR CDR3 regions were first amplified by RT-PCR with HTBI primers. TCRdb redid the calling of the multiplex PCR reads with MiXCR, one entry per CDR3 protein. The sample has 500,000 to 650,000 distinct CDR3 sequences, 12% to 15% seen once; the top ten hold approximately 13%. This CDR3 region has 13 residues. V was pared by 7 bases and J by 8 bases, with 10 bases of the junction left unmatched. Germline lookup yields CDR1 DFQATT and CDR2 SNEGSKA (reference sequence). Sequencing used blood. This sequence joins TRBV20-1 and TRBJ1-4, with 7 nucleotides matching TRBD1. The receptor's source is a woman in her thirties or forties with Graves' hyperthyroidism. CDR3 DNA sequence: TGCAGTGTAGACAGGGAGAGTGGAGAAAAACTGTTTTTT. Its translation is CSVDRESGEKLFF.